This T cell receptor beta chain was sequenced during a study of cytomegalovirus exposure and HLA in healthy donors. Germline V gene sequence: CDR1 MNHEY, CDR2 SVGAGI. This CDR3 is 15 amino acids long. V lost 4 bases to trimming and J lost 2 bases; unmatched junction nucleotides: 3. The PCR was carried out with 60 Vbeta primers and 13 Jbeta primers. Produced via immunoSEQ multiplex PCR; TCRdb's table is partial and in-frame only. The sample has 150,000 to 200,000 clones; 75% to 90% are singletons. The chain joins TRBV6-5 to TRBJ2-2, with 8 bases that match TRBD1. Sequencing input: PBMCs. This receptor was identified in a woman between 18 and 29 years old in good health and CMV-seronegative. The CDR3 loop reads CASSFQGANTGELFF. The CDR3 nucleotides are TGTGCCAGCAGTTTCCAGGGGGCCAACACCGGGGAGCTGTTTTTT.